The clone carrying this T cell receptor beta chain was recorded a few times. TCRdb reprocessed the 5' RACE reads with MiXCR, giving one entry per CDR3 protein. The sample carries about 470,000 distinct CDR3 sequences, around 24% recorded once. In germline, CDR1 is SGHRS, CDR2 YFSETQ. The V and J ends lost 6 bases and 2 bases respectively, with 11 bases between them. The CDR3 spans 14 residues. The data belong to a study of identical twins. The same sample was also used in a study of T cells expressing NK-cell markers. From that paper: Most of the eight sequenced donors tested HCMV-seropositive; one tested seronegative. Roughly six of the donors carried dominant NKG2C+ clonotypes that took up about 1.0-7.0% of their CD8+ T cells.

The sequenced sample was CD4+ T cells sorted from blood. This chain connects TRBV5-1 to TRBJ2-2, with a weak D call TRBD1 (6 bases). This TCR derives from a woman aged 18-29 years in good health. CDR3 sequence reads: CASKKTGNTGELFF. In DNA, the CDR3 is TGCGCCAGCAAGAAGACAGGAAACACCGGGGAGCTGTTTTTT.